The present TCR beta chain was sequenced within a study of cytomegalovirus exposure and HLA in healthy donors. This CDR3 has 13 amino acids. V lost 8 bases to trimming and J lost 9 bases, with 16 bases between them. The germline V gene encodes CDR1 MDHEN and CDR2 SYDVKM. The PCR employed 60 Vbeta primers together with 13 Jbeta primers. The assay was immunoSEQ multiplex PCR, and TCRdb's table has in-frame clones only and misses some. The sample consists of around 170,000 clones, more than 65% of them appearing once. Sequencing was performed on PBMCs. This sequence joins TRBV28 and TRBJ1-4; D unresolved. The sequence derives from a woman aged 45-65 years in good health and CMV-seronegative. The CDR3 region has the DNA TGTGCCAGCGGGCCCATTGGCGAAAAAAAACTGTTTTTT. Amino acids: CASGPIGEKKLFF. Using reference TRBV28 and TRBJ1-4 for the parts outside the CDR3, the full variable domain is DVKVTQSSRYLVKRTGEKVFLECVQDMDHENMFWYRQDPGLGLRLIYFSYDVKMKEKGDIPEGYSVSREKKERFSLILESASTNQTSMYLCASGPIGEKKLFFGSGTQLSVL.